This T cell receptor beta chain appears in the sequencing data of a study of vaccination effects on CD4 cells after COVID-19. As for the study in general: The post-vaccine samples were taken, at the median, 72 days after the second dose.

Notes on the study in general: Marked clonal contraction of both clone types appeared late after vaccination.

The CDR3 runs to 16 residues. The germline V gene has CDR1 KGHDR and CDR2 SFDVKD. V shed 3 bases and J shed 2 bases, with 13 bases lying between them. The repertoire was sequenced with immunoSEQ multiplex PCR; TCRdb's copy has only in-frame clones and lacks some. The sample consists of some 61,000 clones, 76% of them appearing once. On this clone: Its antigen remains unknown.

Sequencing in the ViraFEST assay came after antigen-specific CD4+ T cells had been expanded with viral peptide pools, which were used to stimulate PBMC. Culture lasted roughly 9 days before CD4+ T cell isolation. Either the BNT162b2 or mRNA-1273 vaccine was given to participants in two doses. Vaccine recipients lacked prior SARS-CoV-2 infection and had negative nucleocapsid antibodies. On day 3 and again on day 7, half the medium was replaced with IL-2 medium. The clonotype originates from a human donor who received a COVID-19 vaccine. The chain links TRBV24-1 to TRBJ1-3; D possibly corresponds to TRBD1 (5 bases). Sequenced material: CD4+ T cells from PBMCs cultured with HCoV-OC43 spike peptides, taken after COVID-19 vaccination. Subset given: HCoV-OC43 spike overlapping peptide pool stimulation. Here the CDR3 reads CATSDGGLSAGNTIYF. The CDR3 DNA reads TGTGCCACCAGTGATGGGGGACTTTCGGCTGGAAACACCATATATTTT.